This T cell receptor (beta chain) comes out of a study of blood T cell repertoires in COVID-19. Study processing details: For nucleated cells, counts were estimated from reference gene primer amplification. This table comes from immunoSEQ multiplex PCR, and its TCRdb copy is limited to in-frame clones, with some not included. That table gives V, J and clone size, and the DNA gave D and trimming. This sample has hundreds of thousands of clones, with approximately 88% found just once. J was trimmed by 1 base and V by 3 bases; bases with no gene match: 6. The CDR3 contains 15 residues. In germline, CDR1 is MNHNS, CDR2 SASEGT. Clinical histories supplied by participants themselves formed the basis of cohort assignment. In Cohort 3, a recovered donor had either two negative PCRs, clearance, or symptom resolution.

The sequence was collected from a woman in her thirties who had recovered from COVID-19. V usage is TRBV6-1 and J usage is TRBJ2-7, with 7 bases that match TRBD1. Sequencing was performed on PBMCs or T cells enriched from blood (not recorded which). CDR3 sequence: CASSDEGGRSYEQYF. As DNA, the CDR3 is TGTGCCAGCAGTGATGAAGGGGGCAGGTCCTACGAGCAGTACTTC.